This TCR beta chain was documented in a study of blood T cell repertoires in COVID-19. Study in general: Material from acute and convalescent COVID-19 was sourced from the United States, Italy and Spain.

The ends were cut back, 6 bases at V and 0 bases at J, with 12 bases in the middle. CDR3 length: 15 residues. Per the germline V gene, CDR1 is SGHAT and CDR2 is FQDESV (reference sequence). Using immunoSEQ multiplex PCR, the repertoire was profiled, and TCRdb retains in-frame clones only, with some absent. Found here are around 50,000 clones, 90% of them singletons; the top ten hold around 3.1%. This chain uses TRBV11-1 with TRBJ2-1, with D unclear. Sample: peripheral blood. This receptor was taken from a human donor in a cohort sampled during active COVID-19. The CDR3 sequence is CASRDLSSSYNEQFF. CDR3 nucleotides: TGTGCCAGCAGAGACTTGTCAAGCTCCTACAATGAGCAGTTCTTC.